This T cell receptor (beta chain) emerged from a study of cytomegalovirus exposure and HLA in healthy donors. Study results and caveats: A highly shared variant cluster was judged a likely technical artifact.

A note on this clone: Antigen: not known.

This CDR3 comprises 16 residues. The V and J ends lost 3 bases and 0 bases respectively, with 15 bases between them. The germline V gene has CDR1 KGHSH and CDR2 LQKENI. A multiplex PCR was run with 60 Vbeta primers and 13 Jbeta primers. Produced via immunoSEQ multiplex PCR; TCRdb's table is partial and in-frame only. The data contain over 95,000 clones, 70% to 80% of them singletons. The receptor comes from a female donor in good health and CMV-seronegative. The gene calls are TRBV18 and TRBJ2-7, with TRBD1 as a possible D gene (6 bases). Sequencing was performed on PBMCs. In DNA, the CDR3 is TGTGCCAGCTCACCGACACAGGGTGGTAGCTCCTACGAGCAGTACTTC. It translates to CASSPTQGGSSYEQYF. The variable domain in full, with the rest retrieved from reference TRBV18 and TRBJ2-7, is NAGVMQNPRHLVRRRGQEARLRCSPMKGHSHVYWYRQLPEEGLKFMVYLQKENIIDESGMPKERFSAEFPKEGPSILRIQQVVRGDSAAYFCASSPTQGGSSYEQYFGPGTRLTVT.